This entry lists 21 T cell receptor beta chains sequenced from one sample in a study of T cells in Graves' hyperthyroidism and ophthalmopathy. Amplification yielded TCR beta CDR3 regions, with RNA transcripts as the source. The HTBI set primed first-round TCR CDR3 RT-PCR. MiXCR, run by TCRdb on the multiplex PCR reads, gives a single entry per CDR3 protein. Among some 690,000 distinct CDR3 sequences listed, roughly 17% were seen once. Sequencing used blood. The receptors derive from a man aged 45-65 years with Graves' hyperthyroidism.

This clonotype has a count of ten or more. The genes are TRBV5-1 and TRBJ2-2, with 15 bases matching TRBD2. Germline values: CDR1 SGHRS, CDR2 YFSETQ. J gave up 0 bases and V 4 bases, and 7 bases lay outside the gene matches. CDR3 length: 19 amino acids. The CDR3 bases are TGCGCCAGCAGCGGGGGACTAGCGGGAGGACCATCGAACACCGGGGAGCTGTTTTTT. As protein: CASSGGLAGGPSNTGELFF.

The CDR3 loop is CASSQLAGASNNEQFF. DNA for the CDR3: TGCGCCAGCAGCCAATTAGCGGGAGCGTCCAACAATGAGCAGTTCTTC. This chain joins TRBV4-1 and TRBJ2-1, with TRBD2 matching 9 bases. Germline V gene lookup returns CDR1 MGHRA and CDR2 YSYEKL. V gave up 2 bases and J gave up 5 bases; unmatched junction bases: 7. CDR3 size: 16 residues.

Many counts were recorded for this clonotype. The CDR3: CSVEVPLEETQYF. The CDR3 DNA is TGCAGCGTTGAAGTACCGCTGGAAGAGACCCAGTACTTC. The chain links TRBV29-1 to TRBJ2-5, with D unresolved. The CDR3 covers 13 residues. V was trimmed by 1 base and J by 3 bases, leaving 9 bases between them. CDR1 is SQVTM and CDR2 is ANQGSEA in the germline V gene.

This clonotype was seen a handful of times. V and J are TRBV19 and TRBJ2-5; D not resolved. The CDR3 extends over 13 amino acids. Trimming took 5 bases from V and 6 from J, leaving 13 bases between them. CDR1 is LNHDA, CDR2 SQIVND, per germline (reference sequence). The CDR3, as DNA: TGTGCCAGTAGTCCAGTAAGGGCGCAGACCCAGTACTTC. Amino acids: CASSPVRAQTQYF.

The chain is built from TRBV18 and TRBJ2-1; D may be TRBD1 (5 bases). The CDR3 extends over 15 amino acids. V was trimmed by 1 base and J by 7 bases, leaving 14 bases between them. Germline CDR1 is KGHSH and CDR2 is LQKENI. The CDR3 nucleotides are TGTGCCAGCTCACCACGATCTAGGGGCAGGAATGAGCAGTTCTTC. Amino acids: CASSPRSRGRNEQFF.

This clonotype was counted ten times or more. The chain is built from TRBV6-1 and TRBJ1-3, with D maybe TRBD1 (6 bases). Trimming took off 10 bases at V and 0 bases at J, with 16 bases between the two ends. The CDR3 covers 15 residues. Germline values: CDR1 MNHNS, CDR2 SASEGT. CDR3 DNA sequence: TGTGCCACCTCAATCTCGACAGGCTCTGGAAACACCATATATTTT. This sequence encodes CATSISTGSGNTIYF.

The table lists this clonotype with many counts. The J gene is TRBJ1-3, the V gene TRBV7-9, with 7 positions matching TRBD1. J was trimmed by 2 bases and V by 1 base; bases with no gene match: 2. This CDR3 has 15 residues. CDR1 SEHNR and CDR2 FQNEAQ come from the germline V gene (reference sequence). Here the CDR3 reads CASSLVTGAGNTIYF. In nucleotides, the CDR3 is TGTGCCAGCAGCTTAGTCACAGGGGCTGGAAACACCATATATTTT.

This clonotype was counted ten times or more. The chain couples TRBV6-5 to TRBJ1-5; perhaps TRBD1 as D (5 bases). V lost 2 bases, J lost 7 bases, and 12 bases lay in between. This CDR3 is built from 14 residues. Per the germline V gene, CDR1 is MNHEY and CDR2 is SVGAGI. The CDR3 reads CASSYGGDQQPQHF. CDR3 sequence (DNA): TGTGCCAGCAGTTACGGGGGAGACCAACAGCCCCAGCATTTT.

In this sample, this clonotype turned up many times. CDR3 sequence (DNA): TGTGCCAGCAGTTTAGCCTGGGGACTAGCGGGAGCCAAAAGCACAGATACGCAGTATTTT. It is translated as CASSLAWGLAGAKSTDTQYF. This chain links TRBV27 with TRBJ2-3; 14 bases are a match to TRBD2. This CDR3 is built from 20 residues. V trimming: 2 bases; J trimming: 0 bases; junction bases outside the gene matches: 10. The V gene's germline CDR1 is MNHEY and CDR2 SMNVEV (reference sequence).

This clonotype appeared many times. This chain uses TRBV20-1 with TRBJ2-3, with D uncertain. The ends were cut back, 0 bases at V and 1 base at J, with 8 bases in the middle. The CDR3 contains 14 residues. CDR1 DFQATT and CDR2 SNEGSKA come from the germline V gene (reference sequence). In DNA, the CDR3 is TGCAGTGCTAGAGATCAGCTACGCACAGATACGCAGTATTTT. It specifies CSARDQLRTDTQYF.

The table lists this clonotype with many counts. This rearrangement joins TRBV27 to TRBJ2-7, with 9 bases matching TRBD2. The CDR3 length is 15 residues. The ends lost 6 bases at V and 0 bases at J; junction bases unmatched: 6. Germline V lookup: CDR1 MNHEY, CDR2 SMNVEV (reference sequence). The DNA for the CDR3 is TGTGCCAGCAGACGGAGCGGGGGGAGCTCCTACGAGCAGTACTTC. Protein sequence: CASRRSGGSSYEQYF.

The sample holds many counts of this clonotype. The genes are TRBV18 and TRBJ2-5; no clear D gene. The ends were cut back, 8 bases at V and 2 bases at J, with 6 bases in the middle. CDR3 size: 11 residues. CDR1 KGHSH and CDR2 LQKENI come from the germline V gene. CDR3 loop: CASSPQETQYF. The DNA for the CDR3 is TGTGCCAGCAGCCCACAAGAGACCCAGTACTTC.

The chain combines TRBV6-1 with TRBJ1-4, with a tentative D call TRBD1 (5 bases). This CDR3 has 16 residues. The V gene lost 7 bases and the J gene lost 7 bases, with 22 bases spanning the gap. Germline-derived CDR1 and CDR2 are MNHNS and SASEGT. CDR3 loop: CASIDLPGLGVEKLFF. In nucleotides, the CDR3 is TGTGCCAGCATCGATTTACCGGGACTAGGCGTTGAAAAACTGTTTTTT.

The rearrangement joins TRBV20-1 to TRBJ2-1; D gene unclear. The CDR3 is made up of 13 amino acids. Germline CDR1 DFQATT, CDR2 SNEGSKA (reference sequence). Trimming took 5 bases from V and 2 from J, leaving 10 bases between them. The CDR3 sequence is CSAFTPAYNEQFF. In DNA, the CDR3 is TGCAGTGCTTTTACTCCCGCCTACAATGAGCAGTTCTTC.

This clonotype was detected only a few times. This chain links TRBV6-2 or TRBV6-3 with TRBJ2-7; 10 nucleotides match TRBD2. The V gene's germline CDR1 is MNHEY and CDR2 SVGEGT. V trimming: 5 bases; J trimming: 3 bases; junction bases outside the gene matches: 7. The CDR3 totals 15 residues. CDR3 loop: CASSPSRTSGYEQYF. Here the CDR3 DNA reads TGTGCCAGCAGTCCATCCCGGACTAGCGGCTACGAGCAGTACTTC.

Turning to this clonotype: Its ends do not fully match the called genes, so a read error is possible. This chain connects TRBV5-1 to TRBJ2-1; 11 nucleotides align to TRBD2. This CDR3 contains 15 residues. CDR1 and CDR2 from the germline V gene are SGHRS and YFSETQ. The CDR3 region is CASSTIAGGPYDQFF. The CDR3 DNA is TGCGCCAGCAGCACGATAGCGGGAGGGCCCTATGATCAGTTCTTC.

In this sample, this clonotype turned up many times. The chain recombines TRBV7-8 with TRBJ2-2, with 14 bases lining up with TRBD2. This CDR3 comprises 16 residues. Germline CDR1 and CDR2: SGHVS and FQNEAQ. V lost 5 bases, J lost 6 bases, and 5 bases stayed unmatched. The CDR3 sequence: CASSRGTSGSAGELFF. CDR3 in DNA: TGTGCCAGCAGCCGCGGGACTAGCGGGAGTGCCGGGGAGCTGTTTTTT.

J is TRBJ1-6 and V is TRBV19; D not resolved. Per the germline V gene, CDR1 is LNHDA and CDR2 is SQIVND (reference sequence). The CDR3 covers 14 residues. V lost 4 bases and J lost 11, with 15 bases in between. The CDR3 loop reads CASSRGTMDPPLHF. CDR3 DNA sequence: TGTGCCAGTAGTAGGGGTACGATGGATCCACCCCTCCACTTT.

V and J are TRBV14 and TRBJ2-2; 10 nucleotides agree with TRBD1. The CDR3 consists of 19 residues. Trimming removed 4 bases from V and 1 base from J; junction bases left unmatched: 12. CDR1 is SGHDN and CDR2 is FVKESK in the germline V gene. The CDR3 sequence: CASSLNFGQGVWNTGELFF. The DNA for the CDR3 is TGTGCCAGCAGCCTTAACTTCGGACAGGGGGTTTGGAACACCGGGGAGCTGTTTTTT.

The chain has TRBV5-1 and TRBJ1-1, with 7 bases lining up with TRBD1. J was trimmed by 0 bases and V by 1 base; bases with no gene match: 9. Germline-derived CDR1 and CDR2 are SGHRS and YFSETQ. The CDR3 sequence is 17 residues long. The CDR3 protein is CASSLKVRGQMNTEAFF. The CDR3 DNA reads as TGCGCCAGCAGCTTGAAGGTTAGGGGGCAGATGAACACTGAAGCTTTCTTT.

There are a few counts of this clonotype. This rearrangement joins TRBV6-1 to TRBJ1-1; D gene uncertain. Deletions cut 7 bases from V and 4 bases from J, with 7 bases between. The CDR3 length is 11 residues. Germline CDR1 and CDR2: MNHNS and SASEGT. CDR3 DNA: TGTGCCAGCACCACGAGCACTGAAGCTTTCTTT. Encoded protein: CASTTSTEAFF.